This T cell receptor beta chain came from a study of cytomegalovirus exposure and HLA in healthy donors. Study overall: Prior work identified 95 million to 120 million unique TCR beta sequences in about 179 million T cells.

In the case of this clone: Its antigen is unidentified.

Donors had nominal health at sampling but likely had unrecorded immune exposures. Findings and caveats of the study: Researchers reported in a later analysis that a missense DCLRE1C variant was tied to TCR beta V- and J-gene trimming. Immune exposure information available was restricted to CMV serostatus.

The junction had 5 bases not matched to a gene; V was cut back by 6 bases and J by 2 bases. The germline V gene has CDR1 LNHDA and CDR2 SQIVND (reference sequence). There are 15 residues in the CDR3. The study ran its PCR with 60 Vbeta and 13 Jbeta primers. Assay used: immunoSEQ multiplex PCR; TCRdb lists only in-frame clones, some missing. The sample shows about 190,000 clones, 81% of them seen only once. Sequencing was carried out using PBMCs. The chain joins TRBV19 to TRBJ2-3, with 10 bases fitting TRBD2. This TCR was sampled from a man aged 50 or older in good health and CMV-seronegative. CDR3 coding DNA: TGTGCCAGTAGCCGTACTAGCGGGGACACAGATACGCAGTATTTT. Its protein is CASSRTSGDTDTQYF.